This is a list of T cell receptor beta chains from one sample in a study of blood T cell repertoires in COVID-19. Assay: immunoSEQ multiplex PCR; the TCRdb copy retains only in-frame clones and omits some. The sample carries about 76,000 clones, roughly 88% recorded once. Sequencing was done on a sample of peripheral blood. Receptor source: a man in his fifties or sixties with active COVID-19. CDR3s include the opening cysteine and the closing phenylalanine or tryptophan. The order of the fields is J gene, clone size, V gene, CDR3 protein. Not every row has a clone size; where given, it reads once, few, many or a size class.

J: TRBJ1-1; size: once; V: TRBV10-3; CDR3: CAIGRLDRNTEAFF
J: TRBJ2-7; size: once; V: TRBV27; CDR3: CASSPRQGIHEQYF
J: TRBJ2-3; size: .; V: TRBV30; CDR3: CAWGLAGDSSDTQYF
J: TRBJ2-1; size: .; V: TRBV5-1; CDR3: CASSSRPPLGTGGPGEQFF
J: TRBJ2-3; size: .; V: TRBV11-2; CDR3: CASSLDHADTQYF
J: TRBJ1-2; size: .; V: TRBV9; CDR3: CASSVSPSGGQGSYGYTF
J: TRBJ1-5; size: .; V: TRBV4-2; CDR3: CASSQGQGGQPQHF
J: TRBJ2-5; size: few; V: TRBV18; CDR3: CASSARGKETQYF
J: TRBJ2-5; size: .; V: TRBV7-3; CDR3: CASSSRQGKGETQYF
J: TRBJ1-5; size: few; V: TRBV28; CDR3: CASSPRDFYSNQPQHF
J: TRBJ1-1; size: .; V: TRBV11-2; CDR3: CASSHRAGTGNTEAFF